A selection of T cell receptor beta chains follows, all from one sample in a study of control samples from healthy donors and cancer patients. The table came from immunoSEQ multiplex PCR; TCRdb's copy has only in-frame clones and leaves some out. The sample carries 400,000 to 450,000 clones, about nine tenths recorded once. Sequencing used PBMCs. These receptor sequences come from a man aged 40-55 years with head and neck cancer. The CDR3 runs from the conserved cysteine through the conserved F or W. Each record gives: D gene, clone size, V gene, J gene, CDR3 DNA, CDR3 protein. A D gene is named only where the DNA matches it firmly. Size is omitted from some rows. Given values are once, few, many or a class for expanded clones.

D gene: TRBD2; clone size: NA; V gene: TRBV18; J gene: TRBJ2-3; CDR3 DNA: TGTGCCAGCTCACCAGCTAGCGGGAACACAGATACGCAGTATTTT; CDR3 protein: CASSPASGNTDTQYF
D gene: TRBD2; clone size: NA; V gene: TRBV3-1/TRBV3-2; J gene: TRBJ2-3; CDR3 DNA: TGTGCCAGCAGCCAATCACTAGCGGGGAGGTCTAGCACAGATACGCAGTATTTT; CDR3 protein: CASSQSLAGRSSTDTQYF
D gene: NA; clone size: NA; V gene: TRBV28; J gene: TRBJ2-4; CDR3 DNA: TGTGCCAGCAGTTTATACAGGAACACACCGGGACGGACCCCCAAAAACATTCAGTACTTC; CDR3 protein: CASSLYRNTPGRTPKNIQYF
D gene: NA; clone size: NA; V gene: TRBV3-1/TRBV3-2; J gene: TRBJ1-2; CDR3 DNA: TGTGCCAGCAGCCAAGGTACCCGGGCTGGCTACACCTTC; CDR3 protein: CASSQGTRAGYTF
D gene: NA; clone size: NA; V gene: TRBV7-9; J gene: TRBJ2-3; CDR3 DNA: TGTGCCAGCAGCTTAGGTATGGATACGCAGTATTTT; CDR3 protein: CASSLGMDTQYF
D gene: NA; clone size: once; V gene: TRBV2; J gene: TRBJ1-2; CDR3 DNA: TGTGCCAGCAGTGATGACAGAATCTATGGCTACACCTTC; CDR3 protein: CASSDDRIYGYTF
D gene: TRBD1; clone size: NA; V gene: TRBV7-8; J gene: TRBJ1-1; CDR3 DNA: TGTGCCAGCACCACCCGTAGGGGACAGCAGAACACTGAAGCTTTCTTT; CDR3 protein: CASTTRRGQQNTEAFF
D gene: NA; clone size: NA; V gene: TRBV24-1; J gene: TRBJ2-7; CDR3 DNA: TGTGCCACCAGTGAGGGCTACGAGCAGTACTTC; CDR3 protein: CATSEGYEQYF
D gene: NA; clone size: NA; V gene: TRBV5-1; J gene: TRBJ1-5; CDR3 DNA: TGCGCCAGCAGCTTGGTGGGGGAGGGGCAGCCCCAGCATTTT; CDR3 protein: CASSLVGEGQPQHF
D gene: TRBD1; clone size: NA; V gene: TRBV24-1; J gene: TRBJ2-3; CDR3 DNA: TGTGCCACCAGTGATTCGGGGACAGGGAGGGGGTTGACAGATACGCAGTATTTT; CDR3 protein: CATSDSGTGRGLTDTQYF